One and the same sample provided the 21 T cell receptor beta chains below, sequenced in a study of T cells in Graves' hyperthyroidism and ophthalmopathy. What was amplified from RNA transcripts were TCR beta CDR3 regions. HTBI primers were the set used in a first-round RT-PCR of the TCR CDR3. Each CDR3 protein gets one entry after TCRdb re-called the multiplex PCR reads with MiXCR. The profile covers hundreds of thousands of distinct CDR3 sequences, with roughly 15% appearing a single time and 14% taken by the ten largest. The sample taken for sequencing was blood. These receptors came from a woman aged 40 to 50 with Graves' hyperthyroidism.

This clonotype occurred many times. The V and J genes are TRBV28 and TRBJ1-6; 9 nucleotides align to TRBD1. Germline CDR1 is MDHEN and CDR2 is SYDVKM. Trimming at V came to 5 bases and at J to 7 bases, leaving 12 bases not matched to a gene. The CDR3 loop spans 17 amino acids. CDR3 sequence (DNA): TGTGCCAGCAGTCCAATTACAGGGGGCGCGGGAAATTCACCCCTCCACTTT. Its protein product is CASSPITGGAGNSPLHF.

The CDR3 nucleotides read TGTGCCATCAGTGAGTCGAATGGAGCGGGAGGGAGAACCGGGGAGCTGTTTTTT. Its protein product is CAISESNGAGGRTGELFF. V and J are TRBV10-3 and TRBJ2-2, with 10 bases identical to TRBD2. The V gene's germline CDR1 is ENHRY and CDR2 SYGVKD. With V trimmed by 0 bases and J by 5 bases, 9 bases remained unmatched. The CDR3 loop spans 18 amino acids.

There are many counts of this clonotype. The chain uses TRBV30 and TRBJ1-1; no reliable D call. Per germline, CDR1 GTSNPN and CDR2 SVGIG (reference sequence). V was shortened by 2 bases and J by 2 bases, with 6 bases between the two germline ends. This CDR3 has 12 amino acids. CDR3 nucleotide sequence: TGTGCCTGGAGTCGGACTAACACTGAAGCTTTCTTT. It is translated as CAWSRTNTEAFF.

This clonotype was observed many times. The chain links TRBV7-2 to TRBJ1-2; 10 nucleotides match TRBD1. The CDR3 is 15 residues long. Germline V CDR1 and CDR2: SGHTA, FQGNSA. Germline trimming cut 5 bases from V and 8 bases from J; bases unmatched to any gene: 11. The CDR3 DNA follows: TGTGCCAGCAGCGGGCGTCCCGGGACAGGGGCCGGCTACACCTTC. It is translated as CASSGRPGTGAGYTF.

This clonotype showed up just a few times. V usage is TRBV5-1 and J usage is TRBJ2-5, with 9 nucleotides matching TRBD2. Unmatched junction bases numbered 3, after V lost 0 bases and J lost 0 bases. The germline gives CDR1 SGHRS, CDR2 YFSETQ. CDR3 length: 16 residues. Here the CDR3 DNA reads TGCGCCAGCAGCTTGGCGGCTAGCGGGAACCAAGAGACCCAGTACTTC. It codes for CASSLAASGNQETQYF.

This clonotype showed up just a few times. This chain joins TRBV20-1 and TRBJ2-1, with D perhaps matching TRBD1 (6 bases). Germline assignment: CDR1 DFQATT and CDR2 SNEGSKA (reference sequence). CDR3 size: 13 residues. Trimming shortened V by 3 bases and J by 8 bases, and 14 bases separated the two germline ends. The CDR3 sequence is CSARRTVMDEQFF. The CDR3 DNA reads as TGCAGTGCTAGGCGGACAGTCATGGATGAGCAGTTCTTC.

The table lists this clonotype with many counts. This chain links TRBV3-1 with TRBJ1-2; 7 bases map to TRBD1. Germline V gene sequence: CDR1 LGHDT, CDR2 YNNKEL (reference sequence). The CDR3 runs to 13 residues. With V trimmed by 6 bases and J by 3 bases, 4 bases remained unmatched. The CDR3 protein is CASRPGTDYGYTF. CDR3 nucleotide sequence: TGTGCCAGCAGACCCGGGACAGACTATGGCTACACCTTC. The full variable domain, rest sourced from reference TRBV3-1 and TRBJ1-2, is DTAVSQTPKYLVTQMGNDKSIKCEQNLGHDTMYWYKQDSKKFLKIMFSYNNKELIINETVPNRFSPKSPDKAHLNLHINSLELGDSAVYFCASRPGTDYGYTFGSGTRLTVV.

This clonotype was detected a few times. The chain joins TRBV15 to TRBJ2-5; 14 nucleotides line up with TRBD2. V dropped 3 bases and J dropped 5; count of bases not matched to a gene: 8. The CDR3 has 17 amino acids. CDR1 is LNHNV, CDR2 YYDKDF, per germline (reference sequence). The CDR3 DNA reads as TGTGCCACCAGCAGTATGACTAGCGGGAGGGCCAGGGAGACCCAGTACTTC. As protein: CATSSMTSGRARETQYF.

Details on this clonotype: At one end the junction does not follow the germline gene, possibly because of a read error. The CDR3 protein is CASSLGEGSGSEQYF. The CDR3 region has the DNA TGTGCTAGCAGCTTAGGAGAGGGTAGCGGGAGCGAGCAGTACTTC. This chain connects TRBV7-7 to TRBJ2-7, with 9 bases aligning to TRBD2. The CDR3 runs to 15 residues. Germline CDR1 reads SSHAT; CDR2 reads FNYEAQ (reference sequence). Full variable domain (outside the CDR3, taken from reference TRBV7-7 and TRBJ2-7): GAGVSQSPRYKVTKRGQDVTLRCDPISSHATLYWYQQALGQGPEFLTYFNYEAQPDKSGLPSDRFSAERPEGSISTLTIQRTEQRDSAMYRCASSLGEGSGSEQYFGPGTRLTVT.

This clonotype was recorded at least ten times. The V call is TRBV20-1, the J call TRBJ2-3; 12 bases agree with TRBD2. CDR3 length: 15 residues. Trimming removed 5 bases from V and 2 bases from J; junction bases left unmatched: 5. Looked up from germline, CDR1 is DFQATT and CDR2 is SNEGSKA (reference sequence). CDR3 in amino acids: CSASSGREVTDTQYF. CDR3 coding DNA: TGCAGTGCTTCTAGCGGGAGGGAGGTCACAGATACGCAGTATTTT.

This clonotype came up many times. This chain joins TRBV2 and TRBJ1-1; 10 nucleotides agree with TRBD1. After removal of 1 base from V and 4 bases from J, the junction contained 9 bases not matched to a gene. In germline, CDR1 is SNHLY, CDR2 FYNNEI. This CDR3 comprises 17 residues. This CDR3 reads CASSEGDRGWASTEAFF. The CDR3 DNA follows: TGTGCCAGCAGTGAAGGGGACAGGGGTTGGGCTAGCACTGAAGCTTTCTTT.

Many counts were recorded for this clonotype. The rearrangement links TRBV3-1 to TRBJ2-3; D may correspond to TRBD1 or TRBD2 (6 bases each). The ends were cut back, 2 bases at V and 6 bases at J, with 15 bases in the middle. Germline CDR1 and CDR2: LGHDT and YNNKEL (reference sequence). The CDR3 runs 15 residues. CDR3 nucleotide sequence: TGTGCCAGCAGCCAACAAACGACTAGGGGGGATACGCAGTATTTT. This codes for CASSQQTTRGDTQYF.

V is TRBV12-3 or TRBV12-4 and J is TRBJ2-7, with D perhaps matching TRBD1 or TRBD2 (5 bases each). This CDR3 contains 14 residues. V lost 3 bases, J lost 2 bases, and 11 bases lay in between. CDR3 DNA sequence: TGTGCCAGCAGTTTCCGGGGCCTTGCCTACGAGCAGTACTTC. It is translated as CASSFRGLAYEQYF.

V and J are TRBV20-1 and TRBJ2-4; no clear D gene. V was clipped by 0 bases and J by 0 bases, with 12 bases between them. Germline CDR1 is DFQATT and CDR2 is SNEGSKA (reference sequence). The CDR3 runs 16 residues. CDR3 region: CSARDLSLLAKNIQYF. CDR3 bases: TGCAGTGCTAGAGATCTAAGTCTTCTAGCCAAAAACATTCAGTACTTC.

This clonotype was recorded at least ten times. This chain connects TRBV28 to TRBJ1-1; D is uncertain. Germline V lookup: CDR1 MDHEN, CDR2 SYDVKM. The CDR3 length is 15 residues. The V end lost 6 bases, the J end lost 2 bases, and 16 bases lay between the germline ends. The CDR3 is CASSSNGGGNTEAFF. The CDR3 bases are TGTGCCAGCAGCTCCAATGGAGGCGGCAACACTGAAGCTTTCTTT.

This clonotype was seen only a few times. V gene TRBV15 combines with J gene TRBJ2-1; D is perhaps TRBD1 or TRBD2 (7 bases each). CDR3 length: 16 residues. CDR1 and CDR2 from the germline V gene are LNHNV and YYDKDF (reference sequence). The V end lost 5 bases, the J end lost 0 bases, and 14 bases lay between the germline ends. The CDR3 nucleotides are TGTGCCACCAGCCGAGGGGGCGGGAGCTCCTACAATGAGCAGTTCTTC. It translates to CATSRGGGSSYNEQFF.

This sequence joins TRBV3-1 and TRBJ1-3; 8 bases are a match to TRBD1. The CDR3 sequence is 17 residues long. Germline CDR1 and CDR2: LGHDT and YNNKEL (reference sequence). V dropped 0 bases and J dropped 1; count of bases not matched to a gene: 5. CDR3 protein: CASSQDYRTGSGNTIYF. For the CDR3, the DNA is TGTGCCAGCAGCCAAGATTACCGGACAGGGTCTGGAAACACCATATATTTT.

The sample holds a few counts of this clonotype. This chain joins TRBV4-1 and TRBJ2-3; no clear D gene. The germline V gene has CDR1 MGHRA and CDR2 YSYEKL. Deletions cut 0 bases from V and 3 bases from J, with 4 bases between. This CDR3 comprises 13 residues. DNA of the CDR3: TGCGCCAGCAGCCAAGATGTAACAGATACGCAGTATTTT. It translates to CASSQDVTDTQYF.

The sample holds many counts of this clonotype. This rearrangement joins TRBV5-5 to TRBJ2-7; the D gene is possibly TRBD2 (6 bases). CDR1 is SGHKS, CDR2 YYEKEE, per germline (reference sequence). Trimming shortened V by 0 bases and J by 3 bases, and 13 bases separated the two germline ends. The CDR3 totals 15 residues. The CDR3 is CASSLGAGSYYEQYF. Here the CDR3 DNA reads TGTGCCAGCAGCTTGGGTGCGGGGTCCTACTACGAGCAGTACTTC.

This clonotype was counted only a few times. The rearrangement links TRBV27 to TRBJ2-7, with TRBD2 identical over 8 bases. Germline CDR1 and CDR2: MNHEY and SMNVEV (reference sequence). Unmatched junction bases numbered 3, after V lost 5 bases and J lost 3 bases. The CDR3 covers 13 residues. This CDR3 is CASSSGSVYEQYF. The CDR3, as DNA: TGTGCCAGCAGTAGCGGGAGCGTCTACGAGCAGTACTTC.

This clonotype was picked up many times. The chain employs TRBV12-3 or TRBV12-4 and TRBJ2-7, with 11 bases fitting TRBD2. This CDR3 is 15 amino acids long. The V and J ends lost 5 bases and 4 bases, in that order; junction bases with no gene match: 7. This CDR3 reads CASSGLAGGLYEQYF. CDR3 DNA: TGTGCCAGCAGTGGCTTAGCGGGAGGGTTATACGAGCAGTACTTC.